Listed here are 10 T cell receptor beta chains from one sample, sequenced in a study of long-term antiretroviral therapy in people with HIV. The immunoSEQ assay was v3.0, run at survey level. Produced via immunoSEQ multiplex PCR; TCRdb's table is partial and in-frame only. The top ten clones hold roughly 8.6% of a sample with 30,000 to 40,000 clones, about 83% of them seen once. This specimen was unsorted PBMCs, taken 0.4 years before starting antiretroviral therapy. The receptors here all came from a man between 18 and 35 years old with HIV.

The chain recombines TRBV5-1 with TRBJ2-3, with TRBD2 matching 7 bases. Germline lookup yields CDR1 SGHRS and CDR2 YFSETQ. V shed 5 bases and J 0 bases; nucleotides not matched to a gene: 0. The CDR3 consists of 13 residues. The CDR3 region has the DNA TGCGCCAGCAGGCGGGGGAGCACAGATACGCAGTATTTT. It yields the protein CASRRGSTDTQYF.

The rearrangement links TRBV7-9 to TRBJ1-2, with 10 nucleotides matching TRBD1. V trimming: 5 bases; J trimming: 11 bases; junction bases outside the gene matches: 11. This CDR3 is built from 14 residues. The germline gives CDR1 SEHNR, CDR2 FQNEAQ (reference sequence). The chain's CDR3 is CASSPTGTGAGYTF. CDR3 DNA sequence: TGTGCCAGCAGCCCGACCGGGACAGGGGCCGGATACACCTTC. The full variable domain, its missing parts supplied by reference TRBV7-9 and TRBJ1-2, is DTGVSQNPRHKITKRGQNVTFRCDPISEHNRLYWYRQTLGQGPEFLTYFQNEAQLEKSRLLSDRFSAERPKGSFSTLEIQRTEQGDSAMYLCASSPTGTGAGYTFGSGTRLTVV.

V and J are TRBV4-1 and TRBJ2-6, with 14 positions matching TRBD2. CDR1 and CDR2 (germline): MGHRA, YSYEKL. V lost 4 bases, J lost 0 bases, and 8 bases stayed unmatched. The CDR3 is 20 amino acids. This chain's CDR3 is CASSLLGLAGGSSGANVLTF. The CDR3, as DNA: TGCGCCAGCAGCCTCCTAGGACTAGCGGGGGGAAGCTCTGGGGCCAACGTCCTGACTTTC.

This rearrangement joins TRBV6-5 to TRBJ1-2; 9 bases fit TRBD1. Germline CDR1 MNHEY, CDR2 SVGAGI. The CDR3 extends over 13 amino acids. Trimming at V came to 4 bases and at J to 7 bases, leaving 4 bases not matched to a gene. The CDR3 protein is CASSSDRGGGYTF. The CDR3, as DNA: TGTGCCAGCAGTTCCGACAGGGGGGGTGGCTACACCTTC.

The chain's CDR3 is CASSPYSGSSYEQYF. The CDR3 bases are TGTGCCAGCAGCCCGTATAGCGGGAGCTCCTACGAGCAGTACTTC. V and J are TRBV7-2 and TRBJ2-7; 9 nucleotides match TRBD2. CDR1 is SGHTA, CDR2 FQGNSA, per germline. The junction had 5 bases not matched to a gene; V was cut back by 5 bases and J by 0 bases. This CDR3 region has 15 residues.

This rearrangement joins TRBV6-5 to TRBJ1-1; a weak D match, TRBD1 (6 bases). Germline V CDR1 and CDR2: MNHEY, SVGAGI. Trimming took off 5 bases at V and 5 bases at J, with 12 bases between the two ends. This CDR3 has 13 residues. Written as DNA, the CDR3 is TGTGCCAGCAGTCAGGGGTTGGGAACTGAAGCTTTCTTT. Its translation: CASSQGLGTEAFF.

The rearrangement joins TRBV7-9 to TRBJ2-3, with TRBD2 matching over 11 bases. Germline loops: CDR1 SEHNR, CDR2 FQNEAQ (reference sequence). J gave up 7 bases and V 0 bases, and 3 bases lay outside the gene matches. The CDR3 covers 15 residues. CDR3: CASSLATSGRNTQYF. The CDR3 nucleotides are TGTGCCAGCAGCTTAGCCACTAGCGGGAGAAATACGCAGTATTTT.

J is TRBJ1-4 and V is TRBV2; a weak D match, TRBD1 (5 bases). Trimming cost V 2 bases and J 6 bases, with 10 bases left between them. The CDR3 spans 14 residues. Per germline, CDR1 SNHLY and CDR2 FYNNEI. In nucleotides, the CDR3 is TGTGCCAGCAGTGAACGTAGAGGGGATGAAAAACTGTTTTTT. Its translation is CASSERRGDEKLFF.

The J gene is TRBJ2-7, the V gene TRBV27; TRBD1 agrees at 9 bases. The germline V gene encodes CDR1 MNHEY and CDR2 SMNVEV (reference sequence). The CDR3 is made up of 14 amino acids. V gave up 1 base and J gave up 5 bases; unmatched junction bases: 3. The CDR3 coding sequence is TGTGCCAGCAGTTTATACAGGGGGCCCCACGAGCAGTACTTC. It encodes CASSLYRGPHEQYF.

This clone was picked up a small number of times. The rearrangement uses TRBV4-2 and TRBJ2-7, with D possibly TRBD1 on 6 matching bases. The CDR3 covers 15 residues. CDR1 LGHNA and CDR2 YNFKEQ come from the germline V gene. V was clipped by 0 bases and J by 4 bases, with 13 bases between them. The CDR3 nucleotides read TGTGCCAGCAGCCAAGAGGAAGGGACACCGTACGAGCAGTACTTC. This sequence encodes CASSQEEGTPYEQYF.